The rows below give T cell receptor beta chains drawn from one sample of a study of vaccination effects on CD4 cells after COVID-19. For these receptors, no antigen is known. The protocol was immunoSEQ multiplex PCR, while the TCRdb copy is restricted to in-frame clones and leaves out a portion. The sample has more than 50,000 clones; about 80% are singletons. Sequences were derived from CD4+ T cells from PBMCs cultured with HCoV-OC43 spike peptides, sampled after COVID-19 vaccination. The source of these receptors is a human donor who received a COVID-19 vaccine. CDR3s include the opening cysteine and the closing phenylalanine or tryptophan. The order of the fields is CDR3 protein, V gene, CDR3 length, J gene.

CDR3 protein: CASSLTTQPLELFF; V gene: TRBV7-3; CDR3 length: 14; J gene: TRBJ2-2
CDR3 protein: CASSEGGPAYGYTF; V gene: TRBV6-1; CDR3 length: 14; J gene: TRBJ1-2
CDR3 protein: CATSDKGKGTTNEKLFF; V gene: TRBV24-1; CDR3 length: 17; J gene: TRBJ1-4
CDR3 protein: CASRQGGSGEKLFF; V gene: TRBV3-1/TRBV3-2; CDR3 length: 14; J gene: TRBJ1-4
CDR3 protein: CASSYVASGSETQYF; V gene: TRBV6-5; CDR3 length: 15; J gene: TRBJ2-5
CDR3 protein: CATSKGGGWGETQYF; V gene: TRBV15; CDR3 length: 15; J gene: TRBJ2-5
CDR3 protein: CASSESVTTIYF; V gene: TRBV2; CDR3 length: 12; J gene: TRBJ1-3
CDR3 protein: CASSQGTIRQSLDSPLHF; V gene: TRBV4-1; CDR3 length: 18; J gene: TRBJ1-6
CDR3 protein: CASSPPPSPNTQYF; V gene: TRBV18; CDR3 length: 14; J gene: TRBJ2-3
CDR3 protein: CASSQGQGTSTDTQYF; V gene: TRBV5-1; CDR3 length: 16; J gene: TRBJ2-3
CDR3 protein: CASSRDSSTDTQYF; V gene: TRBV10-1; CDR3 length: 14; J gene: TRBJ2-3
CDR3 protein: CASSPLLTLKTGNEKLFF; V gene: TRBV18; CDR3 length: 18; J gene: TRBJ1-4
CDR3 protein: CASSLASGDRVYNEQFF; V gene: TRBV5-1; CDR3 length: 17; J gene: TRBJ2-1
CDR3 protein: CASSPTPIDRDHVEAFF; V gene: TRBV7-9; CDR3 length: 17; J gene: TRBJ1-1
CDR3 protein: CASSQYNQPQHF; V gene: TRBV7-2; CDR3 length: 12; J gene: TRBJ1-5
CDR3 protein: CASSLGRGQETQYF; V gene: TRBV4-3; CDR3 length: 14; J gene: TRBJ2-5
CDR3 protein: CATSLPGANVLTF; V gene: TRBV24-1; CDR3 length: 13; J gene: TRBJ2-6
CDR3 protein: CASSPGTGGDGEAFF; V gene: TRBV18; CDR3 length: 15; J gene: TRBJ1-1
CDR3 protein: CASSLLTGAGELFF; V gene: TRBV18; CDR3 length: 14; J gene: TRBJ2-2
CDR3 protein: CASWRRTSGGNEQFF; V gene: TRBV27; CDR3 length: 15; J gene: TRBJ2-1
CDR3 protein: CASSYTGQGTGYTF; V gene: TRBV6-6; CDR3 length: 14; J gene: TRBJ1-2
CDR3 protein: CASSLFDMSQGAFF; V gene: TRBV7-2; CDR3 length: 14; J gene: TRBJ1-1
CDR3 protein: CATSERTGAQGETQYF; V gene: TRBV24-1; CDR3 length: 16; J gene: TRBJ2-5
CDR3 protein: CASSEPSGRNNEQFF; V gene: TRBV10-2; CDR3 length: 15; J gene: TRBJ2-1
CDR3 protein: CASSLGGTVYGYTF; V gene: TRBV5-1; CDR3 length: 14; J gene: TRBJ1-2
CDR3 protein: CASSDRPGDGYTF; V gene: TRBV6-4; CDR3 length: 13; J gene: TRBJ1-2
CDR3 protein: CASSETRTGTDTQYF; V gene: TRBV6-4; CDR3 length: 15; J gene: TRBJ2-3
CDR3 protein: CASSEGPTNTEAFF; V gene: TRBV6-1; CDR3 length: 14; J gene: TRBJ1-1
CDR3 protein: CASSYSTSGGSPYNEQFF; V gene: TRBV6-2/TRBV6-3; CDR3 length: 18; J gene: TRBJ2-1
CDR3 protein: CASSYNRNTEAFF; V gene: TRBV6-6; CDR3 length: 13; J gene: TRBJ1-1
CDR3 protein: CASRKPGTGSVEAFF; V gene: TRBV11-2; CDR3 length: 15; J gene: TRBJ1-1
CDR3 protein: CASSYHPGRGPQETQYF; V gene: TRBV6-2/TRBV6-3; CDR3 length: 17; J gene: TRBJ2-5
CDR3 protein: CASSFVVICRTGGASNTEAFF; V gene: TRBV12-1; CDR3 length: 21; J gene: TRBJ1-1
CDR3 protein: CASSPGQGNQPQHF; V gene: TRBV5-1; CDR3 length: 14; J gene: TRBJ1-5
CDR3 protein: CASRYDRGTDTQYF; V gene: TRBV28; CDR3 length: 14; J gene: TRBJ2-3
CDR3 protein: CASSLQPQHF; V gene: TRBV4-3; CDR3 length: 10; J gene: TRBJ1-5
CDR3 protein: CASSFFRFGNTIYF; V gene: TRBV7-2; CDR3 length: 14; J gene: TRBJ1-3
CDR3 protein: CATHKSSSGNTIYF; V gene: TRBV2; CDR3 length: 14; J gene: TRBJ1-3
CDR3 protein: CASSSYSRGWTGELFF; V gene: TRBV7-2; CDR3 length: 16; J gene: TRBJ2-2
CDR3 protein: CASSPQGFTEAFF; V gene: TRBV18; CDR3 length: 13; J gene: TRBJ1-1
CDR3 protein: CASSEGGYGYTF; V gene: TRBV6-1; CDR3 length: 12; J gene: TRBJ1-2
CDR3 protein: CASSPTRTEETQYF; V gene: TRBV7-9; CDR3 length: 14; J gene: TRBJ2-5
CDR3 protein: CATSVPDFDTQYF; V gene: TRBV24-1; CDR3 length: 13; J gene: TRBJ2-3
CDR3 protein: CASSRTGWNQPQHF; V gene: TRBV2; CDR3 length: 14; J gene: TRBJ1-5
CDR3 protein: CSASGNNEQFF; V gene: TRBV20-1; CDR3 length: 11; J gene: TRBJ2-1
CDR3 protein: CASSLPGTAETQYF; V gene: TRBV28; CDR3 length: 14; J gene: TRBJ2-5
CDR3 protein: CATSGSRGQGNTIYF; V gene: TRBV15; CDR3 length: 15; J gene: TRBJ1-3
CDR3 protein: CASSPRQGARDGYTF; V gene: TRBV7-2; CDR3 length: 15; J gene: TRBJ1-2
CDR3 protein: CASSLGLGQPQHF; V gene: TRBV14; CDR3 length: 13; J gene: TRBJ1-5
CDR3 protein: CATRRGTDNTEAFF; V gene: TRBV10-2; CDR3 length: 14; J gene: TRBJ1-1
CDR3 protein: CASSLSTGATDTQYF; V gene: TRBV18; CDR3 length: 15; J gene: TRBJ2-3
CDR3 protein: CASSPKAGPMRTEAFF; V gene: TRBV21-1; CDR3 length: 16; J gene: TRBJ1-1
CDR3 protein: CASSLGASGQETQYF; V gene: TRBV5-1; CDR3 length: 15; J gene: TRBJ2-5
CDR3 protein: CASSYYGGTALSGYTF; V gene: TRBV6-5; CDR3 length: 16; J gene: TRBJ1-2
CDR3 protein: CASSLLQMNTEAFF; V gene: TRBV5-1; CDR3 length: 14; J gene: TRBJ1-1
CDR3 protein: CASSLTGGLGTGELFF; V gene: TRBV7-2; CDR3 length: 16; J gene: TRBJ2-2
CDR3 protein: CASSMTRSSYNEQFF; V gene: TRBV19; CDR3 length: 15; J gene: TRBJ2-1
CDR3 protein: CASSLKGGVPGEQFF; V gene: TRBV3-1/TRBV3-2; CDR3 length: 15; J gene: TRBJ2-1